A single sample gave rise to the 9 T cell receptor beta chains below, sequenced in a study of OX40 agonist ivuxolimab in advanced cancers. Repertoires were generated with immunoSEQ multiplex PCR, while TCRdb's copy carries only in-frame clones and drops some. The sample records some 20,000 clones, roughly 80% being singletons. This specimen was CD4+ or CD8+ T cells sorted from blood, taken in a trial of the OX40 agonist ivuxolimab. These receptors came from an adult with an advanced solid tumor such as melanoma, head and neck, liver or kidney cancer.

The V call is TRBV7-2, the J call TRBJ2-5; no clear D. Trimming shortened V by 5 bases and J by 1 base, and 11 bases separated the two germline ends. The CDR3 totals 14 residues. CDR1 SGHTA and CDR2 FQGNSA come from the germline V gene. In DNA form, the CDR3 reads TGTGCCAGCAGCATACCTGTCCCCCAAGAGACCCAGTACTTC. Translated, it gives CASSIPVPQETQYF.

Relative to its sample, this clone is medium-sized. This sequence joins TRBV5-4 and TRBJ1-2, with 9 bases matching TRBD1. The CDR3 covers 15 residues. Germline V gives CDR1 SGHNT, CDR2 YYREEE (reference sequence). Unmatched junction bases numbered 5, after V lost 3 bases and J lost 2 bases. The CDR3 DNA reads TGTGCCAGCAGCTACTCCGGGACAGGGAACTATGGCTACACCTTC. This gives the protein CASSYSGTGNYGYTF.

The chain is built from TRBV7-2 and TRBJ1-2; D remains ambiguous. CDR3 length: 11 residues. V was pared by 3 bases and J by 14 bases, with 13 bases between. Per the germline V gene, CDR1 is SGHTA and CDR2 is FQGNSA. In nucleotides, the CDR3 is TGTGCCAGCAGCTTGGGAACAGTCTCTACCTTC. It codes for CASSLGTVSTF.

The V and J genes are TRBV7-9 and TRBJ2-2; the D is unclear. The germline V gene encodes CDR1 SEHNR and CDR2 FQNEAQ (reference sequence). V lost 10 bases and J 4 bases, leaving 10 bases between the germline ends. The length of the CDR3 is 12 residues. The CDR3 sequence is CATRVATGELFF. CDR3 nucleotide sequence: TGTGCCACCCGAGTTGCCACCGGGGAGCTGTTTTTT.

The chain couples TRBV6-6 to TRBJ2-1, with no clear D. The CDR3 consists of 13 residues. The V gene's germline CDR1 is MNHNY and CDR2 SVGAGI (reference sequence). The V end was cut by 2 bases, the J end by 6 bases, with 8 bases between. The CDR3 region is CASSYTASNEQFF. CDR3 DNA: TGTGCCAGCAGTTACACCGCCTCCAATGAGCAGTTCTTC.

The rearrangement joins TRBV4-1 to TRBJ2-7; TRBD2 aligns across 9 bases. CDR1 is MGHRA and CDR2 is YSYEKL in the germline V gene. There are 15 residues in the CDR3. The trim removed 4 bases at V and 1 base at J, leaving 5 bases unmatched. The CDR3 coding sequence is TGCGCCAGCAGCCCCCTGACTAGCGGATCCTACGAGCAGTACTTC. This encodes CASSPLTSGSYEQYF.

This sequence joins TRBV5-6 and TRBJ2-5; D not certain. Germline loops: CDR1 SGHDT, CDR2 YYEEEE. The CDR3 extends over 13 amino acids. Trimming stripped 0 bases from V and 1 base from J, with 4 bases between. The CDR3 sequence: CASSLVPQETQYF. The CDR3 bases are TGTGCCAGCAGCTTGGTCCCCCAAGAGACCCAGTACTTC.

The chain employs TRBV13 and TRBJ2-2, with a tentative D call TRBD1 (5 bases). The CDR3 spans 16 residues. The germline V and J ends were trimmed by 1 base and 0 bases, with 9 bases remaining between them. The germline V gene encodes CDR1 PRHDT and CDR2 FYEKMQ (reference sequence). CDR3 amino acids: CASSLARAANTGELFF. In nucleotides, the CDR3 is TGTGCCAGCAGCTTAGCCAGGGCGGCGAACACCGGGGAGCTGTTTTTT.

This clone was counted a few times. The V and J genes are TRBV9 and TRBJ1-1, with D unclear. This CDR3 has 13 residues. CDR1 is SGDLS, CDR2 YYNGEE, per germline. V lost 4 bases to trimming and J lost 1 base, with 8 bases between them. The CDR3: CASSSQPNTEAFF. The CDR3 region has the DNA TGTGCCAGCAGCTCACAGCCGAACACTGAAGCTTTCTTT.